The 27 T cell receptor beta chains reported below all come from one sample, sequenced in a study of identifying expanded T cells in peripheral blood. Generated by immunoSEQ multiplex PCR, the TCRdb table keeps only in-frame clones and is missing some. The table lists under 120,000 clones, 85% to 90% of them singletons. Sequenced material: blood. These receptors all stem from a person between 18 and 69 years old in good health.

The chain carries TRBV10-3 and TRBJ2-2; 15 bases are shared with TRBD2. The length of the CDR3 is 14 residues. V was clipped by 7 bases and J by 9 bases; unmatched bases: 3. Germline assignment: CDR1 ENHRY and CDR2 SYGVKD. Here the CDR3 DNA reads TGTGCCATCACCGGGACTAGCGGGGGGCGGGAGCTGTTTTTT. It codes for CAITGTSGGRELFF.

The chain joins TRBV19 to TRBJ1-2, with D perhaps TRBD1 (5 bases). Germline values: CDR1 LNHDA, CDR2 SQIVND (reference sequence). Trimming removed 5 bases from V and 4 bases from J, with 14 bases in between. This CDR3 spans 14 amino acids. CDR3 in DNA: TGTGCCAGTAGTGTACCGGGACGGCTCTATGGCTACACCTTC. Its protein product is CASSVPGRLYGYTF. Full variable domain (remainder filled in from reference TRBV19 and TRBJ1-2): DGGITQSPKYLFRKEGQNVTLSCEQNLNHDAMYWYRQDPGQGLRLIYYSQIVNDFQKGDIAEGYSVSREKKESFPLTVTSAQKNPTAFYLCASSVPGRLYGYTFGSGTRLTVV.

The V call is TRBV18, the J call TRBJ1-1; a weak D match, TRBD1 (6 bases). Germline V CDR1 and CDR2: KGHSH, LQKENI. CDR3 length: 14 amino acids. Trimming left V 4 bases short and J 3 bases short, with 12 bases between. The CDR3 loop is CASSLQGRDTEAFF. CDR3 in DNA: TGTGCCAGCTCACTACAGGGTAGGGACACTGAAGCTTTCTTT.

V usage is TRBV6-5 and J usage is TRBJ1-2; D uncertain. CDR1 is MNHEY, CDR2 SVGAGI, per germline. With 0 bases removed from V and 7 bases from J, the gap between germline ends came to 12 bases. The CDR3 loop spans 14 amino acids. CDR3 in DNA: TGTGCCAGCAGTTACTCTGGGCGTGAGGGTGGCTACACCTTC. As protein: CASSYSGREGGYTF.

The chain couples TRBV27 to TRBJ2-7, with 10 bases fitting TRBD2. The V segment lost 5 bases and the J segment 13 bases; nucleotides outside the gene matches: 14. Germline-derived CDR1 and CDR2 are MNHEY and SMNVEV (reference sequence). The CDR3 consists of 14 residues. Here the CDR3 reads CASSESSLAGKVYF. In DNA, the CDR3 is TGTGCCAGCAGTGAGTCGTCACTAGCGGGGAAGGTCTACTTC.

This clone was seen only once. This chain uses TRBV9 with TRBJ2-3; 9 bases map to TRBD1. CDR3 size: 17 residues. Germline CDR1 SGDLS, CDR2 YYNGEE. The V and J ends lost 2 bases and 2 bases, in that order; junction bases with no gene match: 9. The CDR3 is CASSVGPGQGPTDTQYF. CDR3 DNA: TGTGCCAGCAGCGTCGGACCGGGACAGGGACCCACAGATACGCAGTATTTT.

The chain uses TRBV7-9 and TRBJ1-4; D unclear. In germline, CDR1 is SEHNR, CDR2 FQNEAQ (reference sequence). V lost 1 base to trimming and J lost 8 bases, with 5 bases between them. CDR3 length: 12 residues. The CDR3 DNA is TGTGCCAGCAGCTTAGACTGGGAAAAACTGTTTTTT. It specifies CASSLDWEKLFF.

The V and J genes are TRBV10-3 and TRBJ1-1, with 8 bases matching TRBD1. V was pared by 6 bases and J by 0 bases, with 9 bases of the junction left unmatched. The CDR3 covers 16 residues. Germline CDR1 ENHRY, CDR2 SYGVKD. Written as DNA, the CDR3 is TGTGCCATCAGGGGGGCGACAGGGGAATTGAACACTGAAGCTTTCTTT. As protein: CAIRGATGELNTEAFF.

V usage is TRBV29-1 and J usage is TRBJ1-2; TRBD1 agrees at 12 bases. J was trimmed by 5 bases and V by 6 bases; bases with no gene match: 7. The CDR3 has 14 residues. CDR1 is SQVTM, CDR2 ANQGSEA, per germline. For the CDR3, the DNA is TGCAGCGTGGGGGGACAGGGGGCTGGGTATGGCTACACCTTC. The encoded protein is CSVGGQGAGYGYTF.

The J gene is TRBJ1-5, the V gene TRBV5-1; possible D gene TRBD1, 6 bases. Trimming took 4 bases from V and 4 from J, leaving 15 bases between them. Germline values: CDR1 SGHRS, CDR2 YFSETQ. The CDR3 consists of 15 residues. Here the CDR3 reads CASSPTTGHNQPQHF. The CDR3 nucleotides are TGCGCCAGCAGCCCTACTACAGGGCATAATCAGCCCCAGCATTTT.

This clone occurred once. CDR3 nucleotide sequence: TGTGCCAGCGGCCGGGACACTCCTTACGAGCAGTACTTC. This encodes CASGRDTPYEQYF. The chain joins TRBV28 to TRBJ2-7, with D possibly matching TRBD1 (6 bases). Germline assignment: CDR1 MDHEN and CDR2 SYDVKM. V gave up 8 bases and J gave up 4 bases, with 15 bases separating them. The CDR3 has 13 amino acids.

This clone was observed a single time. The rearrangement uses TRBV7-6 and TRBJ2-1; perhaps TRBD1 as D (5 bases). V was pared by 5 bases and J by 8 bases, with 13 bases between. Germline V gives CDR1 SGHVS, CDR2 FNYEAQ. The CDR3 totals 13 residues. CDR3 loop: CASSPDIGDEQFF. The CDR3 bases are TGTGCCAGCAGCCCGGACATTGGCGATGAGCAGTTCTTC.

J is TRBJ1-4 and V is TRBV7-9; 7 bases match TRBD1. CDR3 size: 13 residues. The germline V gene encodes CDR1 SEHNR and CDR2 FQNEAQ (reference sequence). Trimming cost V 7 bases and J 8 bases; bases outside gene matches: 7. CDR3 sequence reads: CASTIGGVEKLFF. CDR3 nucleotide sequence: TGTGCCAGCACCATAGGGGGCGTCGAAAAACTGTTTTTT.

This chain joins TRBV6-9 and TRBJ2-3, with D unresolved. The ends were cut back, 4 bases at V and 0 bases at J, with 5 bases in the middle. The CDR3 has 13 residues. CDR1 is MNHGY, CDR2 SVAAGI, per germline. The CDR3 reads CASSSDSTDTQYF. The CDR3 region has the DNA TGTGCCAGCAGTTCGGACAGCACAGATACGCAGTATTTT.

This clone occurred a few times. V is TRBV27 and J is TRBJ1-1; D call uncertain. The CDR3 consists of 15 residues. In germline, CDR1 is MNHEY, CDR2 SMNVEV (reference sequence). V lost 5 bases and J lost 10, with 23 bases in between. The CDR3 here is CASSPPGSGRVGAFF. The CDR3 nucleotides are TGTGCCAGCAGTCCCCCCGGGAGTGGAAGGGTAGGAGCTTTCTTT.

In DNA form, the CDR3 reads TGTGCCTGGAGTGATGGACAGGGAGGAGGAAAACTGTTTTTT. Residues: CAWSDGQGGGKLFF. V and J are TRBV30 and TRBJ1-4; the match to TRBD1 covers 8 bases. Germline CDR1 reads GTSNPN; CDR2 reads SVGIG (reference sequence). V shed 1 base and J 10 bases; nucleotides not matched to a gene: 8. The CDR3 extends over 14 amino acids.

The V gene is TRBV7-9, the J gene TRBJ2-3, with a tentative D call TRBD2 (5 bases). Germline assignment: CDR1 SEHNR and CDR2 FQNEAQ (reference sequence). The germline V and J ends were trimmed by 3 bases and 0 bases, with 16 bases remaining between them. This CDR3 contains 17 residues. CDR3 coding DNA: TGTGCCAGCAGCTTCCCGGAGACGGGAACTAGCACAGATACGCAGTATTTT. It codes for CASSFPETGTSTDTQYF.

The chain recombines TRBV4-3 with TRBJ2-3; D is ambiguous. The CDR3 runs to 13 residues. Trimming cost V 4 bases and J 6 bases, with 11 bases left between them. The germline CDR1 and CDR2 sequences are LGHNA and YSLEER. The CDR3 nucleotides are TGCGCCAGCAGCCCCCTTGAAGGGGATACGCAGTATTTT. Amino acids: CASSPLEGDTQYF.

V is TRBV7-9 and J is TRBJ1-1; no firm D call. Germline assignment: CDR1 SEHNR and CDR2 FQNEAQ (reference sequence). V lost 8 bases and J 1 base, leaving 8 bases between the germline ends. CDR3 size: 12 residues. As DNA, the CDR3 is TGTGCCAGCCGTGGATCGAACACTGAAGCTTTCTTT. Protein product: CASRGSNTEAFF.

The gene calls are TRBV13 and TRBJ1-1; D ambiguous. The germline V gene has CDR1 PRHDT and CDR2 FYEKMQ (reference sequence). The CDR3 consists of 12 residues. Trimming took 6 bases from V and 1 from J, leaving 6 bases between them. CDR3 amino acids: CASRGPNTEAFF. The CDR3 bases are TGTGCCAGCAGGGGCCCGAACACTGAAGCTTTCTTT.

This rearrangement joins TRBV10-3 to TRBJ1-1, with 7 bases aligning to TRBD1. The CDR3 runs 14 residues. V trimming: 6 bases; J trimming: 0 bases; junction bases outside the gene matches: 4. Germline assignment: CDR1 ENHRY and CDR2 SYGVKD. CDR3 region: CAISQQGMNTEAFF. As DNA, the CDR3 is TGTGCCATCAGCCAACAGGGGATGAACACTGAAGCTTTCTTT.

V is TRBV27 and J is TRBJ2-7, with 7 bases aligning to TRBD1. The CDR3 is made up of 14 amino acids. V trimming: 4 bases; J trimming: 3 bases; junction bases outside the gene matches: 6. CDR1 MNHEY and CDR2 SMNVEV come from the germline V gene (reference sequence). CDR3 coding DNA: TGTGCCAGCAGTTCAGACAGGGCGCGCTACGAGCAGTACTTC. Translation gives CASSSDRARYEQYF.

V and J are TRBV14 and TRBJ2-7; no clear D gene. The CDR3 covers 11 residues. Germline V gene lookup returns CDR1 SGHDN and CDR2 FVKESK. Trimming shortened V by 1 base and J by 6 bases, and 4 bases separated the two germline ends. CDR3 coding DNA: TGTGCCAGCAGCCAAGGGCTCGAGCAGTACTTC. Amino acid sequence: CASSQGLEQYF.

This clone appeared a single time. V gene TRBV2 combines with J gene TRBJ2-7, with 8 positions matching TRBD2. This CDR3 has 13 residues. Germline CDR1 reads SNHLY; CDR2 reads FYNNEI. J lost 0 bases, V lost 11 bases, and 6 bases had no gene match. The DNA of the CDR3 is TGTGCCCGGGAGGGGGGCCGCTCCTACGAGCAGTACTTC. Translated, it gives CAREGGRSYEQYF.

Written as DNA, the CDR3 is TGTGCCTGGAGTGATATGAGGACAGGGGGCATCTACGAGCAGTACTTC. It yields the protein CAWSDMRTGGIYEQYF. V usage is TRBV30 and J usage is TRBJ2-7; 11 bases align to TRBD1. CDR3 length equals 16 residues. Trimming removed 1 base from V and 3 bases from J; junction bases left unmatched: 8. Germline CDR1 reads GTSNPN; CDR2 reads SVGIG (reference sequence).

This sequence joins TRBV27 and TRBJ1-5; possible D gene TRBD1, 6 bases. The germline gives CDR1 MNHEY, CDR2 SMNVEV (reference sequence). This CDR3 comprises 17 residues. Between the trimmed V and J ends, which lost 2 bases and 2 bases, there was a span of 16 bases. The DNA for the CDR3 is TGTGCCAGCAGTTTAGCCAGGGGAGGAGTGGGCAATCAGCCCCAGCATTTT. This codes for CASSLARGGVGNQPQHF.

The gene calls are TRBV18 and TRBJ2-6; 9 positions match TRBD1. Germline V gives CDR1 KGHSH, CDR2 LQKENI. This CDR3 is 19 amino acids long. J lost 2 bases, V lost 5 bases, and 13 bases had no gene match. Here the CDR3 DNA reads TGTGCCAGCTCATCCATTGGGACAGGGAACCTCCCTGGGGCCAACGTCCTGACTTTC. Its protein is CASSSIGTGNLPGANVLTF.